Listed below are T cell receptor beta chains from one sample, sequenced in a study of T cells and Merkel cell carcinoma outcomes. This table comes from immunoSEQ multiplex PCR, and its TCRdb copy is limited to in-frame clones, with some not included. In the table there are over 10,000 clones, nearly 97% of which are singletons. Source material: tumor tissue from Merkel cell carcinoma. The source of these receptors is a human donor with Merkel cell carcinoma. Each CDR3 is given with its conserved first and last residue. The D gene is left open where the match is weak. Size is stated for part of the rows, as once, few or many counts, or as a class when the clone is expanded.

TRBV5-4,once,TRBJ2-7,NA,TGTGCCAGCAGCTTGCCAGGAGACTACGAGCAGTACTTC,CASSLPGDYEQYF
TRBV5-1,NA,TRBJ1-1,TRBD1,TGCGCCAGCAGCTCCTCCGGGACAGCTAACACTGAAGCTTTCTTT,CASSSSGTANTEAFF
TRBV27,NA,TRBJ2-1,TRBD1,TGTGCCAGCAGTGTCCGGGACAGCACCTACAATGAGCAGTTCTTC,CASSVRDSTYNEQFF
TRBV7-6,NA,TRBJ1-3,NA,TGTGCCAGCTCCAGCCAAACAGGGTTAAAGACTGGAAACACCATATATTTT,CASSSQTGLKTGNTIYF
TRBV5-6,NA,TRBJ2-4,NA,TGTGCCAGCAGCGAGCCGGGATTACTAGCCAAAAACATTCAGTACTTC,CASSEPGLLAKNIQYF
TRBV2,NA,TRBJ1-1,NA,TGTGCCAGCACCTACAGGAACACTGAAGCTTGCTTT,CASTYRNTEACF
TRBV15,NA,TRBJ1-3,NA,TGTGCCACCAGCAGAGATATAGGGAATCCGTCGAACACCATATATTTT,CATSRDIGNPSNTIYF
TRBV19,NA,TRBJ2-1,TRBD1,TGTGCCAGTAGTCCAGCCGGGACAGGGGGCGGTGAGCAGTTCTTC,CASSPAGTGGGEQFF
TRBV28,NA,TRBJ2-2,NA,TGTGCCAGCAGTTTAGGGGGAGTGGGCGGGGAGCTGTTTTTT,CASSLGGVGGELFF
TRBV5-1,NA,TRBJ2-1,NA,TGCGCCAGCAGCTTGACTACCCAGGGAGGTGAGCAGTTCTTC,CASSLTTQGGEQFF
TRBV18,NA,TRBJ1-2,TRBD1,TGTGCCAGCTCAACAGTTGCCGGACAGGGGGCGCAGGGCTATGGCTACACCTTC,CASSTVAGQGAQGYGYTF
TRBV19,NA,TRBJ1-1,NA,TGTGCCAGCAGCCGGGGACCTGAAGCTTTCTTT,CASSRGPEAFF
TRBV30,NA,TRBJ1-1,TRBD1,TGTGCCTGGAAAAGGGGGCGGATCACTGAAGCTTTCTTT,CAWKRGRITEAFF
TRBV7-3,NA,TRBJ2-5,NA,TGTGCCAGCAGCCTTCTGGGAGGGGGCGAAGAGACCCAGTACTTC,CASSLLGGGEETQYF
TRBV28,NA,TRBJ2-6,TRBD1,TGTGCCAGCGACAGGGCTGGGGCCAACGTCCTGACTTTC,CASDRAGANVLTF
TRBV28,NA,TRBJ2-7,NA,TGTGCCAGCAGTCGACTAGGTCGGGAGCAGTACTTC,CASSRLGREQYF
TRBV11-2,NA,TRBJ2-5,NA,TGTGCCAGCAAGGCAGAGGAGACCCAGTACTTC,CASKAEETQYF
TRBV5-8,NA,TRBJ1-1,NA,TGTGCCAGCAGCTCTTACAGGGCCGACACTGAAGCTTTCTTT,CASSSYRADTEAFF
TRBV14,NA,TRBJ1-1,NA,TGTGCCAGCAGCCAGGGGCAGTGGGAGCAAGCTTTCTTT,CASSQGQWEQAFF
TRBV4-2,NA,TRBJ2-2,TRBD2,TGTGCCAGCAGCCAAGATTCTAGCGGGGCCACCGGGGAGCTGTTTTTT,CASSQDSSGATGELFF
TRBV9,NA,TRBJ2-7,NA,TGTGCCAGCAGCGTGGGTCCTCCCTACGAGCAGTACTTC,CASSVGPPYEQYF
TRBV5-5,NA,TRBJ2-5,NA,TGTGCCAGCAGCCCCGGGGGCTCTCAAGAGACCCAGTACTTC,CASSPGGSQETQYF
TRBV18,few,TRBJ1-5,TRBD1,TGTGCCAGCTCACGAACAGGGGCAAGTCAGCCCCAGCATTTT,CASSRTGASQPQHF
TRBV4-2,NA,TRBJ2-7,NA,TGTGCCAGCAGCTTGGACGGCTCCTACGAGCAGTACTTC,CASSLDGSYEQYF
TRBV6-1,NA,TRBJ1-2,NA,TGTGCCAGCTGCGTCAGGCCGGACTATGGCTACACCTTC,CASCVRPDYGYTF
TRBV18,NA,TRBJ1-4,NA,TGTGCCAGCTCTTTCGGGGCGGGCGAAAAACTGTTTTTT,CASSFGAGEKLFF
TRBV7-9,NA,TRBJ1-1,NA,TGTGCCAGCAGCCCACAAATGAACACTGAAGCTTTCTTT,CASSPQMNTEAFF
TRBV30,once,TRBJ2-6,NA,TGTGCCTGGGGGACTGGGGCCAACGTCCTGACTTTC,CAWGTGANVLTF
TRBV20-1,NA,TRBJ2-1,NA,TGCAGTGCTAGAGAGAATGAGCAGTTCTTC,CSARENEQFF
TRBV6-5,NA,TRBJ1-5,NA,TGTGCCAGCAGAACGGACAGAGATAGCAATCAGCCCCAGCATTTT,CASRTDRDSNQPQHF
TRBV5-1,few,TRBJ1-3,NA,TGCGCCAGCAGCTTGGGGGGTTCTGGAAACACCATATATTTT,CASSLGGSGNTIYF
TRBV30,NA,TRBJ1-1,NA,TGTGCCTGGAATCGGGGTATGGATGGGACTGAAGCTTTCTTT,CAWNRGMDGTEAFF
TRBV6-1,NA,TRBJ2-2,NA,TGTGCCAGCAGTTCCTATTTTAACACCGGGGAGCTGTTTTTT,CASSSYFNTGELFF
TRBV28,NA,TRBJ2-7,NA,TGTGCCAGCAGTTTAACCCTTCAGAAGACCTACGAGCAGTACTTC,CASSLTLQKTYEQYF
TRBV6-4,NA,TRBJ1-2,TRBD1,TGTGCCATCGCTGACTGGGACAGGGGACATGGCTACACCTTC,CAIADWDRGHGYTF
TRBV4-2,NA,TRBJ2-5,NA,TGTGCCAGCAGCCAAGGGTTGGGACGGATACAAGAGACCCAGTACTTC,CASSQGLGRIQETQYF
TRBV30,NA,TRBJ2-2,TRBD1,TGTGTCTTACGAGGGGGCGCGGGCACCGGGGAGCTGTTTTTT,CVLRGGAGTGELFF
TRBV4-1,NA,TRBJ2-7,NA,TGCGCCAGCAGCCAATCAGTGGTCCAGCGGATCTCCTACGAGCAGTACTTC,CASSQSVVQRISYEQYF
TRBV6-6,NA,TRBJ2-7,NA,TGTGCCAGCAGTTACGATTTGGGCTACGAGCAGTACTTC,CASSYDLGYEQYF
TRBV19,once,TRBJ2-4,TRBD2,TGTGCCAGTAGTATCGGGGGGATAGGCAAAAACATTCAGTACTTC,CASSIGGIGKNIQYF
TRBV19,NA,TRBJ1-1,NA,TGTGCCAGTAGCCTCACAGGGCCCACTGAAGCTTTCTTT,CASSLTGPTEAFF
TRBV27,NA,TRBJ2-3,NA,TGTGCCAGCAGTACATTGGATCTCGGGGTGGGGGGGCCAGATATGCAGTATTTT,CASSTLDLGVGGPDMQYF
TRBV20-1,NA,TRBJ2-1,NA,TGCAGTGCTAGCCGACACAATGAGCAGTTCTTC,CSASRHNEQFF
TRBV30,NA,TRBJ1-2,NA,TGTGCCTGGAGTGTATCGGCGGGCTGGAACTATGGCTACACCTTC,CAWSVSAGWNYGYTF
TRBV27,NA,TRBJ2-6,NA,TGTGCCAGCATGATGGGCATCGAAAGCTCTGGGGCCAACGTCCTGACTTTC,CASMMGIESSGANVLTF
TRBV19,NA,TRBJ2-5,NA,TGTGCCAGTAGTATGCCCGCTCAAGAGACCCAGTACTTC,CASSMPAQETQYF
TRBV20-1,NA,TRBJ1-1,NA,TGCAGTGTACGAGGTGACACTGAAGCTTTCTTT,CSVRGDTEAFF